The entry below describes one T cell receptor (beta chain). This sample is part of a study of blood T cell repertoires in COVID-19. On the study more broadly: Acute-phase and convalescent COVID-19 samples originated in the United States, Italy and Spain. The analysed material was cDNA or gDNA that came from T cells, B-cell-depleted T cells, or PBMCs.

V was trimmed by 1 base and J by 0 bases, leaving 7 bases between them. This CDR3 has 15 residues. Germline CDR1 and CDR2: MNHEY and SVGEGT. How the authors handled the data: Estimation of nucleated cell counts relied on the amplification of reference gene primers. Assay: immunoSEQ multiplex PCR; the TCRdb copy retains only in-frame clones and omits some. V and J calls and clone size follow that table, whereas D and trimming were derived from the DNA. The data show some 150,000 clones, more than 80% seen once. The rearrangement uses TRBV6-2 or TRBV6-3 and TRBJ1-5; TRBD1 might be the D (5 bases). The specimen was peripheral blood. The TCR originated in a human donor with acute or convalescent COVID-19. The donor label of this sample is uncertain. The CDR3 is CASSYFQGSNQPQHF. The CDR3 bases are TGTGCCAGCAGTTACTTCCAGGGTAGCAATCAGCCCCAGCATTTT.